This T cell receptor beta chain was sequenced in a study of blood T cell repertoires in COVID-19. Study background: In each case, the material was cDNA or gDNA derived from T cells, B-cell-depleted T cells, or PBMCs.

Per the authors' pipeline: Reference gene primer amplification gave estimated nucleated cell counts. Assay used: immunoSEQ multiplex PCR; TCRdb lists only in-frame clones, some missing. For V, J and clone size, that table is used; D and trimming come from the DNA. The table shows about 300,000 clones, with approximately 81% occurring only once. The V gene lost 4 bases and the J gene lost 5 bases, with 11 bases spanning the gap. This CDR3 region has 13 residues. CDR1 is MNHEY, CDR2 SVGEGT, per germline. Categorization into cohorts depended on clinical history that participants reported. The sample was PBMCs or T cells enriched from blood (not recorded which). The chain is built from TRBV6-2 or TRBV6-3 and TRBJ1-2, with a weak D call TRBD1 (6 bases). The source is a woman in her forties or fifties who had recovered from COVID-19. The CDR3: CASSFGTPYGYTF. For the CDR3, the DNA is TGTGCCAGCAGTTTCGGGACACCGTATGGCTACACCTTC.